The next 11 T cell receptor beta chains were all read from a single sample in a study of blood T cell repertoires in COVID-19 (dated by TCRdb to the early 2020s). Library preparation employed the immunoSEQ multiplex PCR assay. TCRdb carries this immuneACCESS record with in-frame sequences only. Its versions omit some clonotypes, under half of them owing to an unresolved V gene in the studies checked, with the rest unexplained. Counted in this sample were roughly 220,000 clones; roughly 84% of them appeared once. The ten largest clones represent roughly 2.8% of the sample. The sample consisted of peripheral blood. The receptors derive from a man aged 45 to 65 who had recovered from COVID-19.

The chain uses TRBV6-5 and TRBJ2-6; D remains ambiguous. The germline gives CDR1 MNHEY, CDR2 SVGAGI. Trimming removed 7 bases at V and 0 bases at J, with 10 bases between. CDR3 length: 15 residues. The CDR3 nucleotides read TGTGCCAGCATTGGCAGGAACTCTGGGGCCAACGTCCTGACTTTC. Amino acid sequence: CASIGRNSGANVLTF.

The V and J genes are TRBV4-2 and TRBJ2-3, with 9 bases aligning to TRBD2. This CDR3 has 17 residues. Germline lookup yields CDR1 LGHNA and CDR2 YNFKEQ. With V trimmed by 2 bases and J by 5 bases, 11 bases remained unmatched. The CDR3 sequence: CASSQPVLAGVQDTQYF. The CDR3 coding sequence is TGTGCCAGCAGCCAACCCGTCTTAGCGGGAGTACAAGATACGCAGTATTTT.

The chain carries TRBV7-2 and TRBJ2-5; 7 bases line up with TRBD2. CDR3 length: 16 residues. With V trimmed by 1 base and J by 5 bases, 10 bases remained unmatched. Germline CDR1 is SGHTA and CDR2 is FQGNSA. CDR3 in DNA: TGTGCCAGCAGCTTAGGGATTGGGACTACCGGGGAGACCCAGTACTTC. Translation: CASSLGIGTTGETQYF.

This clone has a count of ten or more. V usage is TRBV27 and J usage is TRBJ1-5, with no clear D. Germline values: CDR1 MNHEY, CDR2 SMNVEV (reference sequence). Trimming took off 5 bases at V and 2 bases at J, with 25 bases between the two ends. This CDR3 region has 19 residues. Here the CDR3 DNA reads TGTGCCAGCAGTCCAAATATCCCTACCGGGGTCGTGGGCAATCAGCCCCAGCATTTT. This sequence encodes CASSPNIPTGVVGNQPQHF.

V is TRBV5-8 and J is TRBJ1-1; weak D call: TRBD1 (5 bases). Germline-derived CDR1 and CDR2 are SGHTS and YDEGEE. The CDR3 is 14 amino acids. V dropped 0 bases and J dropped 3 bases, with 9 bases sitting between them. CDR3 residues: CASSLDRLDTEAFF. In DNA, the CDR3 is TGTGCCAGCAGCTTGGACAGGTTGGACACTGAAGCTTTCTTT.

To note about this clone: Within the sample, other DNA sequences also encode this same CDR3. This chain connects TRBV18 to TRBJ2-5, with a tentative D call TRBD2 (6 bases). The germline V gene encodes CDR1 KGHSH and CDR2 LQKENI. The CDR3 extends over 13 amino acids. Trimming took 1 base from V and 4 from J, leaving 7 bases between them. CDR3 DNA: TGTGCCAGCTCACCACAGGGAGGAGAGACCCAGTACTTC. Translating it yields CASSPQGGETQYF.

The V and J genes are TRBV19 and TRBJ2-7, with D possibly matching TRBD2 (5 bases). Deletions cut 10 bases from V and 4 bases from J, with 26 bases between. The CDR3 has 16 residues. Germline V lookup: CDR1 LNHDA, CDR2 SQIVND (reference sequence). The CDR3, as DNA: TGTGCCATCTCACCTTCCGGGATAGGAGGTTTTTACGAGCAGTACTTC. This translates into CAISPSGIGGFYEQYF.

The chain employs TRBV10-1 and TRBJ2-1; a possible D gene is TRBD2 (6 bases). Looked up from germline, CDR1 is WNHNN and CDR2 is SYGVQD (reference sequence). The CDR3 is 16 residues long. V shed 8 bases and J shed 0 bases, with 17 bases lying between them. In DNA form, the CDR3 reads TGCGCCAGCGGGGACTTAGCGGAGAGCTCCTACAATGAGCAGTTCTTC. It specifies CASGDLAESSYNEQFF.

This chain connects TRBV6-5 to TRBJ2-7, with D perhaps matching TRBD1 (6 bases). The CDR3 runs to 13 residues. V shed 7 bases and J shed 2 bases, with 12 bases lying between them. Germline V gene lookup returns CDR1 MNHEY and CDR2 SVGAGI. CDR3 loop: CASKGTFTYEQYF. The CDR3 region has the DNA TGTGCCAGCAAAGGGACATTTACCTACGAGCAGTACTTC.

The chain couples TRBV28 to TRBJ2-1; 11 bases fit TRBD2. The CDR3 contains 17 residues. The germline V gene has CDR1 MDHEN and CDR2 SYDVKM. J lost 1 base, V lost 5 bases, and 7 bases had no gene match. Here the CDR3 reads CASSPARLAGSYNEQFF. CDR3 nucleotides: TGTGCCAGCAGTCCCGCACGACTAGCGGGATCCTACAATGAGCAGTTCTTC.

V usage is TRBV28 and J usage is TRBJ2-1, with 10 positions matching TRBD1. Germline V gives CDR1 MDHEN, CDR2 SYDVKM. V shed 7 bases and J 6 bases; nucleotides not matched to a gene: 12. The CDR3 is made up of 16 amino acids. The CDR3 here is CASTSPPGQGFNEQFF. The CDR3 DNA is TGTGCCAGCACGTCCCCGCCGGGACAGGGGTTCAATGAGCAGTTCTTC.